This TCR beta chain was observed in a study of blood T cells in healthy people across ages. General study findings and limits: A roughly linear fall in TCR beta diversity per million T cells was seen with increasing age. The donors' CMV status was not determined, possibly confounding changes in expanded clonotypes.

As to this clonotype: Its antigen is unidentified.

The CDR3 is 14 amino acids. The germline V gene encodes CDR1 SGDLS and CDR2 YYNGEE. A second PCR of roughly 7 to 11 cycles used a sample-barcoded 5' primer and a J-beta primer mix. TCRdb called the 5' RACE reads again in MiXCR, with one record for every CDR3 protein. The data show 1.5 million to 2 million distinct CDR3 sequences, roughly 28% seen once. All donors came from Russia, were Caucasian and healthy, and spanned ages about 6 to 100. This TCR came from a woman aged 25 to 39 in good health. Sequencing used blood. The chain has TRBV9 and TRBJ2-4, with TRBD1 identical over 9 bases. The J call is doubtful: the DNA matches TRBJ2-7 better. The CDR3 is CASSEGDRDYEQYF. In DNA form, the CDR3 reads TGTGCCAGCAGCGAGGGGGACAGGGATTACGAGCAGTACTTC.